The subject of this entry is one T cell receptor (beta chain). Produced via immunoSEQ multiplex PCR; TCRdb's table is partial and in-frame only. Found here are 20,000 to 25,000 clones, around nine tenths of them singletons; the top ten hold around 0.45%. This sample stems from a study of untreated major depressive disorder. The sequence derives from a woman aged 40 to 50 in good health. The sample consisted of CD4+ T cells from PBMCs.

The CDR3 protein is CASSERGLQETQYF. For the CDR3, the DNA is TGTGCCAGCAGTGAACGGGGCCTCCAAGAGACCCAGTACTTC. V and J are TRBV6-1 and TRBJ2-5; D possibly uses TRBD1 or TRBD2 (5 bases each). Deletions cut 2 bases from V and 1 base from J, with 8 bases between. The CDR3 covers 14 residues. The germline V gene encodes CDR1 MNHNS and CDR2 SASEGT.